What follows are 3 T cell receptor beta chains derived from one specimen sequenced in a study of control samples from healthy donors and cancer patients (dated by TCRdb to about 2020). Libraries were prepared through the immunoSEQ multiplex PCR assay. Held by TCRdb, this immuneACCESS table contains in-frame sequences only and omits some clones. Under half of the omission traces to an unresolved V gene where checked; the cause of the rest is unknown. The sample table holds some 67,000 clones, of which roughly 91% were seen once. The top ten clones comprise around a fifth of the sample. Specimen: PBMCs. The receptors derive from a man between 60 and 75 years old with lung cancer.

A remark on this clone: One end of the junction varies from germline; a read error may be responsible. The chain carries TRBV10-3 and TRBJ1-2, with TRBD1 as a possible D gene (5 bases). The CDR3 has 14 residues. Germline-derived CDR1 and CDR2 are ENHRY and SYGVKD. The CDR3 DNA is TGTGCCGTCAGGGTAGCCCTAGGGAACTATGGCTACACCTTC. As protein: CAVRVALGNYGYTF.

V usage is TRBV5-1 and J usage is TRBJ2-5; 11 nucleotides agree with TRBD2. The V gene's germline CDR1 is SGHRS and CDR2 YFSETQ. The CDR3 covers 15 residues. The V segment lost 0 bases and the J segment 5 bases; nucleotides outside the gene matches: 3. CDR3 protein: CASSLARTSGETQYF. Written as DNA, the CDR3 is TGCGCCAGCAGCTTGGCACGGACTAGCGGGGAGACCCAGTACTTC.

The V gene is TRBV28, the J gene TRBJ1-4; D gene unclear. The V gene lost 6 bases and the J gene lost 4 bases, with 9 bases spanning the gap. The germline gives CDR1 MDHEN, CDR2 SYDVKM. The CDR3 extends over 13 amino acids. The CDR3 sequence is CASSVAHNEKLFF. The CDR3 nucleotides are TGTGCCAGCAGCGTCGCGCATAATGAAAAACTGTTTTTT. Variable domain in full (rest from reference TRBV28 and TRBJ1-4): DVKVTQSSRYLVKRTGEKVFLECVQDMDHENMFWYRQDPGLGLRLIYFSYDVKMKEKGDIPEGYSVSREKKERFSLILESASTNQTSMYLCASSVAHNEKLFFGSGTQLSVL.